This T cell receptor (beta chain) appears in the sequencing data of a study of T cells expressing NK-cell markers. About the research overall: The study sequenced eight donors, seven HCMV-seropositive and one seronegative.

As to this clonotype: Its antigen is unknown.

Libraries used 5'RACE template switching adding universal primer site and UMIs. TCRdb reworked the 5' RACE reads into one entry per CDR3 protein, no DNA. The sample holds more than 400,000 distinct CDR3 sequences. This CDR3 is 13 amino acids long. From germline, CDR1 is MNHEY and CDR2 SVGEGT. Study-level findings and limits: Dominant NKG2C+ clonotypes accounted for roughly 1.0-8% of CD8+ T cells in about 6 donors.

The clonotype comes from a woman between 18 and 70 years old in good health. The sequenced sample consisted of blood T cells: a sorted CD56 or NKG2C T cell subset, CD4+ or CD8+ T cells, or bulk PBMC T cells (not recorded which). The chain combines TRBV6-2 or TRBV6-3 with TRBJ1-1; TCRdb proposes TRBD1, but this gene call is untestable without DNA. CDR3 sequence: CASRRAGDTEAFF.